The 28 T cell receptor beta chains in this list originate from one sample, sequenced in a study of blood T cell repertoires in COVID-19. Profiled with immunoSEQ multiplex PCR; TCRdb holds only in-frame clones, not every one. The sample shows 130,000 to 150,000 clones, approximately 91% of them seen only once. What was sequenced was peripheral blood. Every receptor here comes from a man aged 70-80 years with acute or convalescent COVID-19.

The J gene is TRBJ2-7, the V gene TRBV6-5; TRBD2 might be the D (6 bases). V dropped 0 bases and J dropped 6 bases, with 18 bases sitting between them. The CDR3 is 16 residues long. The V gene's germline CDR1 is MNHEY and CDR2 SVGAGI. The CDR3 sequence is CASSYSAGSLLSEQYF. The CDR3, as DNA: TGTGCCAGCAGTTACTCTGCGGGATCCCTTTTGAGCGAGCAGTACTTC.

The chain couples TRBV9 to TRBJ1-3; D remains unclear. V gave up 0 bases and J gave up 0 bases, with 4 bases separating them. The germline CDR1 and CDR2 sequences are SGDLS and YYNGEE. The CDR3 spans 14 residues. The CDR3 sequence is CASSVESSGNTIYF. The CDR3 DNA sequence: TGTGCCAGCAGCGTAGAGAGCTCTGGAAACACCATATATTTT.

The CDR3: CASSLVARRQETQYF. CDR3 nucleotide sequence: TGTGCCAGCAGCTTGGTGGCTAGGAGGCAAGAGACCCAGTACTTC. The chain couples TRBV5-5 to TRBJ2-5, with D tentatively TRBD2 (5 bases). V was pared by 0 bases and J by 2 bases, with 11 bases between. The CDR3 spans 15 residues. Germline-derived CDR1 and CDR2 are SGHKS and YYEKEE (reference sequence).

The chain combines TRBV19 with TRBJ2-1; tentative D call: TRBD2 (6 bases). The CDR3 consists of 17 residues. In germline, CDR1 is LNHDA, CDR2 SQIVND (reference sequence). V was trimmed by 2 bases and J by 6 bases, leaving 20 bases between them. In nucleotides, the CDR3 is TGTGCCAGTAGTATAACTGCTAGCGCGACATTTTCCAATGAGCAGTTCTTC. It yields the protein CASSITASATFSNEQFF.

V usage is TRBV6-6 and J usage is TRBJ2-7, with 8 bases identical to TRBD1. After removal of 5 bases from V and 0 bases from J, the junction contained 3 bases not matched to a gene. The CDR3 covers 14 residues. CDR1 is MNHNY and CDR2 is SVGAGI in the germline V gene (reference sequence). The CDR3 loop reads CASSPGGSSYEQYF. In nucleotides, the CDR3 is TGTGCCAGCAGTCCAGGGGGCTCCTCCTACGAGCAGTACTTC.

The CDR3 region is CASSYTDSGLYEQYF. Written as DNA, the CDR3 is TGTGCCAGCAGTTACACGGACAGTGGCCTCTACGAGCAGTACTTC. The V and J genes are TRBV6-2 or TRBV6-3 and TRBJ2-7; tentative D call: TRBD1 (6 bases). Germline CDR1 reads MNHEY; CDR2 reads SVGEGT. V was clipped by 2 bases and J by 3 bases, with 14 bases between them. The CDR3 runs to 15 residues.

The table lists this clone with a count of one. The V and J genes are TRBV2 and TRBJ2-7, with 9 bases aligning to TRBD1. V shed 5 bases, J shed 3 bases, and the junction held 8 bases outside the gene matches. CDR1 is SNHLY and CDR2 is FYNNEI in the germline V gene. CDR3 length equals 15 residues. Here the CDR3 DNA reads TGTGCCAGCAGTTCCCGGTTGGGACAGGGCTACGAGCAGTACTTC. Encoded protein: CASSSRLGQGYEQYF.

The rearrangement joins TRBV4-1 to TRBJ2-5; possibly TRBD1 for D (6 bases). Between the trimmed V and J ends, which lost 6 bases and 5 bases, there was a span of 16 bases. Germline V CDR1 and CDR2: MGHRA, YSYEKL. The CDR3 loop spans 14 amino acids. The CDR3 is CASSQNTGIETQYF. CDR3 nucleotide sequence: TGCGCCAGCAGTCAGAACACAGGGATTGAGACCCAGTACTTC.

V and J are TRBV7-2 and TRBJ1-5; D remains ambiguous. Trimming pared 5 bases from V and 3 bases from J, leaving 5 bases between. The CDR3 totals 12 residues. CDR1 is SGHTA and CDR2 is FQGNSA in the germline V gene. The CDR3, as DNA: TGTGCCAGCAGCCCTGTCAATCAGCCCCAGCATTTT. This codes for CASSPVNQPQHF.

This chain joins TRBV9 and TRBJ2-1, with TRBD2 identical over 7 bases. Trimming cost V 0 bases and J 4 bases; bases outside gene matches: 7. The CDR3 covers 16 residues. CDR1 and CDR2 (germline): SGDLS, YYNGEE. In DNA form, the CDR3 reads TGTGCCAGCAGCGTAGTGAGGGCGGGAGTGTACAATGAGCAGTTCTTC. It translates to CASSVVRAGVYNEQFF.

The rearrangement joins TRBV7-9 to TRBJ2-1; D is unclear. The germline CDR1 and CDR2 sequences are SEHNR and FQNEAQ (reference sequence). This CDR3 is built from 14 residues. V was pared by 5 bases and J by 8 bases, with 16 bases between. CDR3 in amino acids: CASSPRSFGHEQFF. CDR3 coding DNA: TGTGCCAGCAGCCCTCGGAGTTTTGGTCATGAGCAGTTCTTC.

The CDR3 is CASSGQNNSPLHF. In DNA form, the CDR3 reads TGTGCCAGCAGTGGACAGAATAATTCACCCCTCCACTTT. J is TRBJ1-6 and V is TRBV12-3 or TRBV12-4, with D perhaps TRBD1 (6 bases). V lost 5 bases and J 5 bases, leaving 7 bases between the germline ends. The CDR3 covers 13 residues.

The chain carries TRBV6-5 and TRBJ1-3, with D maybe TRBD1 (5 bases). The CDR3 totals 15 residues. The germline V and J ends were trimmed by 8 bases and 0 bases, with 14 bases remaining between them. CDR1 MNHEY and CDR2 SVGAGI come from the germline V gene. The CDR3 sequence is CASGDTGSSGNTIYF. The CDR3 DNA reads TGTGCCAGCGGAGATACAGGTAGCTCTGGAAACACCATATATTTT.

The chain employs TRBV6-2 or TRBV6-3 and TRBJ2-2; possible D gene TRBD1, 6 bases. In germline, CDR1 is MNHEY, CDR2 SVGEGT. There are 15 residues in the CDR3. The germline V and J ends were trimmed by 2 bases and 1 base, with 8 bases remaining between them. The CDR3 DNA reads TGTGCCAGCAGTTACAGGACAGTGAACACCGGGGAGCTGTTTTTT. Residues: CASSYRTVNTGELFF.

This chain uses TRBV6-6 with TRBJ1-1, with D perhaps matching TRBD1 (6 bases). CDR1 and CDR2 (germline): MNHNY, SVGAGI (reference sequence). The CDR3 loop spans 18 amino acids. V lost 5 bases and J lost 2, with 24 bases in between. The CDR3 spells CASSLITGLGLVNTEAFF. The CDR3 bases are TGTGCCAGCAGTCTAATTACAGGGTTGGGGTTGGTAAACACTGAAGCTTTCTTT.

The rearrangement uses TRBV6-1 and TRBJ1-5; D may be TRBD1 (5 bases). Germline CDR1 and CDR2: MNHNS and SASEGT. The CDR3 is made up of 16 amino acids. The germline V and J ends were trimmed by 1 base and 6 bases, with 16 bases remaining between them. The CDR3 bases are TGTGCCAGCAGTGAAGGTTCCGTTAGGGGTATTCAGCCCCAGCATTTT. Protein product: CASSEGSVRGIQPQHF.

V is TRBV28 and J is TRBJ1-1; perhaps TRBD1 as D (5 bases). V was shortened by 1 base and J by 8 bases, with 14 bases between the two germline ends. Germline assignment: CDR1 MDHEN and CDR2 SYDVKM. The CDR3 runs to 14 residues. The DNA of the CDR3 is TGTGCCAGCAGTTTATCTATACCGGGACTCGAAGCTTTCTTT. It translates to CASSLSIPGLEAFF.

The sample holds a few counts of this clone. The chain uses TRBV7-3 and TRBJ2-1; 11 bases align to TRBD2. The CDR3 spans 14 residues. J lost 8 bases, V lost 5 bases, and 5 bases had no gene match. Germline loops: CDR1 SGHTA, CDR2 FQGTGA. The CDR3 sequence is CASSRLAGTDEQFF. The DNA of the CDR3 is TGTGCCAGCAGCAGACTAGCGGGGACTGATGAGCAGTTCTTC.

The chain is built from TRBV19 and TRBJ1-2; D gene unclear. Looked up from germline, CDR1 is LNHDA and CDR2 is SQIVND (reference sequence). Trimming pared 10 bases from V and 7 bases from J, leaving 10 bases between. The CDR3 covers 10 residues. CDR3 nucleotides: TGTGCCACCGTTAGCGGTGGCTACACCTTC. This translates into CATVSGGYTF. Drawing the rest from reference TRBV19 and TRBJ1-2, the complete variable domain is DGGITQSPKYLFRKEGQNVTLSCEQNLNHDAMYWYRQDPGQGLRLIYYSQIVNDFQKGDIAEGYSVSREKKESFPLTVTSAQKNPTAFYLCATVSGGYTFGSGTRLTVV.

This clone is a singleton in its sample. Written as DNA, the CDR3 is TGCGCCAGCCGGCTAGCGGGAGGAGGTACCTACAATGAGCAGTTCTTC. It specifies CASRLAGGGTYNEQFF. The V call is TRBV5-1, the J call TRBJ2-1; 11 bases line up with TRBD2. This CDR3 region has 16 residues. Trimming at V came to 7 bases and at J to 2 bases, leaving 8 bases not matched to a gene. Germline-derived CDR1 and CDR2 are SGHRS and YFSETQ.

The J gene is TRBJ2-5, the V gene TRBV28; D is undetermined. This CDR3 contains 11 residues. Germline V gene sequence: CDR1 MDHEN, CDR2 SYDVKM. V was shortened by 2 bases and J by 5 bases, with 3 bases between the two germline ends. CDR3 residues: CASSLEETQYF. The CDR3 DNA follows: TGTGCCAGCAGTTTAGAGGAGACCCAGTACTTC.

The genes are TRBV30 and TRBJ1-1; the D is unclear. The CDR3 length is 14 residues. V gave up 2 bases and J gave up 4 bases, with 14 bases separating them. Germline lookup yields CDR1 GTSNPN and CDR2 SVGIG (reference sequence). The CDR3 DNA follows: TGTGCCTGGAGTTGGAGGGTCGGGAGCACTGAAGCTTTCTTT. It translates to CAWSWRVGSTEAFF.

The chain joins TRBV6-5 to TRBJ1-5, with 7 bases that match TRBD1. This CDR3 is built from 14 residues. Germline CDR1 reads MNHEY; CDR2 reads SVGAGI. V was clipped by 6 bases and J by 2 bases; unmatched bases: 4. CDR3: CASRRQGGNQPQHF. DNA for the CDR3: TGTGCCAGCAGGCGGCAGGGGGGCAATCAGCCCCAGCATTTT.

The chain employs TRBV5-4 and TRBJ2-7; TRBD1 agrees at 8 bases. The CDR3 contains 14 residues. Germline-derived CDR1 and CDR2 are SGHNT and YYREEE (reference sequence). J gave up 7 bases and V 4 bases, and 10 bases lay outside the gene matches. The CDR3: CASSLQGGQVEQYF. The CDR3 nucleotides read TGTGCCAGCAGCCTACAGGGGGGACAGGTGGAGCAGTACTTC.

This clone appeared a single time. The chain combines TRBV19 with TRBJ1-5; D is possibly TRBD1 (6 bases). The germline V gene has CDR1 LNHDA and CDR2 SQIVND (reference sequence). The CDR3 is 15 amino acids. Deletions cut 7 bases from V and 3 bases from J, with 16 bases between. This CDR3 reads CASTLHRDPNQPQHF. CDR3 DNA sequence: TGTGCCAGTACCCTACACAGGGACCCCAATCAGCCCCAGCATTTT.

The CDR3 spells CASSVGSTSGIYEQYF. In nucleotides, the CDR3 is TGTGCCAGCAGCGTAGGTTCGACTAGCGGGATCTACGAGCAGTACTTC. The chain joins TRBV9 to TRBJ2-7, with 11 bases matching TRBD2. The CDR3 totals 16 residues. V lost 0 bases, J lost 3 bases, and 5 bases stayed unmatched. CDR1 SGDLS and CDR2 YYNGEE come from the germline V gene.

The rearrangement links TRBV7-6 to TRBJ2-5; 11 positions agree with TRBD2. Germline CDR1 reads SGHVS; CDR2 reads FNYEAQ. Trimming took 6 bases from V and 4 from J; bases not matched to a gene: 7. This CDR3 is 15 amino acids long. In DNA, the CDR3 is TGTGCCAGCAGACCGGGACTAGCGGAGACAGAGACCCAGTACTTC. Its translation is CASRPGLAETETQYF.

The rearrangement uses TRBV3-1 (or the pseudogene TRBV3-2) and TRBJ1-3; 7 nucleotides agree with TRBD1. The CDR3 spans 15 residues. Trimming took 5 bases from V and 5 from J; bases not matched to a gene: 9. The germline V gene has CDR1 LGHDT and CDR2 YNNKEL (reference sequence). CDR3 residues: CASSYQGGWRNTIYF. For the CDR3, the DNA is TGTGCCAGCAGCTATCAGGGGGGATGGCGAAACACCATATATTTT.